A single sample is the source of the 17 T cell receptor beta chains below, sequenced in a study of blood T cell repertoires in COVID-19. Clones were sequenced by immunoSEQ multiplex PCR, and TCRdb holds only the in-frame ones, with some missing. The sample carries roughly 190,000 clones, 90% recorded once. The sequenced material came from peripheral blood. The receptors originated from a man aged 45-60 years with acute or convalescent COVID-19.

This chain connects TRBV28 to TRBJ1-4; D possibly corresponds to TRBD1 (6 bases). The germline V and J ends were trimmed by 5 bases and 5 bases, with 15 bases remaining between them. In germline, CDR1 is MDHEN, CDR2 SYDVKM. The CDR3 covers 15 residues. CDR3 protein: CASSAPGTRNEKLFF. The CDR3 nucleotides read TGTGCCAGCAGTGCACCTGGGACAAGAAATGAAAAACTGTTTTTT. The full variable domain, its missing parts supplied by reference TRBV28 and TRBJ1-4, is DVKVTQSSRYLVKRTGEKVFLECVQDMDHENMFWYRQDPGLGLRLIYFSYDVKMKEKGDIPEGYSVSREKKERFSLILESASTNQTSMYLCASSAPGTRNEKLFFGSGTQLSVL.

The chain couples TRBV27 to TRBJ2-7, with 14 bases that match TRBD2. Per germline, CDR1 MNHEY and CDR2 SMNVEV (reference sequence). J gave up 2 bases and V 2 bases, and 11 bases lay outside the gene matches. This CDR3 is built from 19 residues. CDR3 DNA sequence: TGTGCCAGCAGTTTAGGGGGACTAGCGGGAGCGCCCTTTACCTACGAGCAGTACTTC. This translates into CASSLGGLAGAPFTYEQYF.

This clone came up a few times. The chain carries TRBV5-8 and TRBJ1-1; perhaps TRBD1 as D (6 bases). V shed 4 bases and J shed 5 bases, with 12 bases lying between them. There are 13 residues in the CDR3. Germline values: CDR1 SGHTS, CDR2 YDEGEE. In DNA, the CDR3 is TGTGCCAGCAGCAGACTACAGGGAACTGAAGCTTTCTTT. Protein product: CASSRLQGTEAFF.

The chain has TRBV13 and TRBJ2-6, with D perhaps matching TRBD1 (5 bases). Germline V lookup: CDR1 PRHDT, CDR2 FYEKMQ (reference sequence). V was pared by 0 bases and J by 3 bases, with 15 bases between. CDR3 length: 18 amino acids. CDR3 DNA sequence: TGTGCCAGCAGCTTAGGGGGGCGCCGTCTCGATGGGGCCAACGTCCTGACTTTC. Translation gives CASSLGGRRLDGANVLTF.

The chain couples TRBV5-6 to TRBJ2-2, with 7 bases identical to TRBD1. Losses at the gene ends were 3 bases for V and 7 bases for J; bases not matched to a gene: 6. From germline, CDR1 is SGHDT and CDR2 YYEEEE. This CDR3 comprises 14 residues. Written as DNA, the CDR3 is TGTGCCAGCAGCTCGACAGGGTTTGGCGGGGAGCTGTTTTTT. Translation gives CASSSTGFGGELFF.

This chain links TRBV25-1 with TRBJ1-1; the D is unclear. V lost 1 base to trimming and J lost 1 base, with 10 bases between them. Per the germline V gene, CDR1 is MGHDK and CDR2 is SYGVNS. This CDR3 has 15 amino acids. This CDR3 is CASSELVVPNTEAFF. The CDR3 coding sequence is TGTGCCAGCAGTGAATTAGTGGTTCCGAACACTGAAGCTTTCTTT.

V and J are TRBV30 and TRBJ2-7; 7 nucleotides line up with TRBD1. With 1 base clipped from V and 3 bases from J, the junction kept 6 bases outside the gene matches. In germline, CDR1 is GTSNPN, CDR2 SVGIG (reference sequence). CDR3 length equals 14 residues. The CDR3 bases are TGTGCCTGGAGTGCCCGACAGGGTTTCTACGAGCAGTACTTC. Protein product: CAWSARQGFYEQYF.

The chain is built from TRBV7-2 and TRBJ2-5, with D perhaps matching TRBD2 (6 bases). The germline V and J ends were trimmed by 2 bases and 3 bases, with 7 bases remaining between them. The CDR3 is 13 residues long. Germline values: CDR1 SGHTA, CDR2 FQGNSA. This CDR3 is CASSLKREETQYF. The CDR3 DNA follows: TGTGCCAGCAGCTTAAAGCGGGAAGAGACCCAGTACTTC.

V usage is TRBV28 and J usage is TRBJ1-3, with D tentatively TRBD1 (6 bases). The V end lost 6 bases, the J end lost 2 bases, and 17 bases lay between the germline ends. This CDR3 spans 16 amino acids. Germline CDR1 reads MDHEN; CDR2 reads SYDVKM. CDR3 region: CASSSIRDIPGNTIYF. In nucleotides, the CDR3 is TGTGCCAGCAGCTCGATCCGGGACATCCCTGGAAACACCATATATTTT. The whole variable domain, remainder taken from reference TRBV28 and TRBJ1-3, is DVKVTQSSRYLVKRTGEKVFLECVQDMDHENMFWYRQDPGLGLRLIYFSYDVKMKEKGDIPEGYSVSREKKERFSLILESASTNQTSMYLCASSSIRDIPGNTIYFGEGSWLTVV.

This chain links TRBV19 with TRBJ1-4, with D possibly matching TRBD1 (6 bases). Germline V lookup: CDR1 LNHDA, CDR2 SQIVND (reference sequence). The CDR3 is 15 amino acids. V dropped 6 bases and J dropped 6 bases, with 17 bases sitting between them. The CDR3 sequence is CASRDRLKDDEKLFF. CDR3 nucleotides: TGTGCCAGTAGAGACAGGCTGAAGGATGATGAAAAACTGTTTTTT.

The chain recombines TRBV7-8 with TRBJ1-5; D call uncertain. CDR1 and CDR2 (germline): SGHVS, FQNEAQ. V lost 3 bases and J lost 3, with 9 bases in between. The CDR3 runs to 14 residues. The CDR3 nucleotides read TGTGCCAGCAGCTTTGGCCTTTACAATCAGCCCCAGCATTTT. This translates into CASSFGLYNQPQHF.

The chain recombines TRBV6-5 with TRBJ1-1, with D possibly TRBD1 on 5 matching bases. Germline V gives CDR1 MNHEY, CDR2 SVGAGI. The CDR3 runs to 10 residues. Trimming pared 5 bases from V and 8 bases from J, leaving 6 bases between. The CDR3 region has the DNA TGTGCCAGCAGTCGGACAGAAGCTTTCTTT. The encoded protein is CASSRTEAFF.

The rearrangement links TRBV7-9 to TRBJ1-6; TRBD1 agrees at 12 bases. This CDR3 is built from 15 residues. The germline V gene has CDR1 SEHNR and CDR2 FQNEAQ (reference sequence). Germline trimming cut 5 bases from V and 9 bases from J; bases unmatched to any gene: 5. CDR3 coding DNA: TGTGCCAGCAGCCACGGGACAGGGGGCATTTCACCCCTCCACTTT. This encodes CASSHGTGGISPLHF.

This chain links TRBV6-6 with TRBJ2-5; no firm D call. CDR1 is MNHNY, CDR2 SVGAGI, per germline (reference sequence). CDR3 size: 11 residues. V shed 5 bases and J shed 3 bases, with 4 bases lying between them. The CDR3 loop reads CASSEKETQYF. The CDR3, as DNA: TGTGCCAGCAGTGAGAAAGAGACCCAGTACTTC.

The chain links TRBV7-3 to TRBJ1-2; no definite D call. Germline V gene lookup returns CDR1 SGHTA and CDR2 FQGTGA. The CDR3 is 12 residues long. V dropped 0 bases and J dropped 6 bases, with 5 bases sitting between them. CDR3 protein: CASSLTLDGYTF. The CDR3 bases are TGTGCCAGCAGCTTAACGTTAGATGGCTACACCTTC.

The J gene is TRBJ1-5, the V gene TRBV2; tentative D call: TRBD1 (5 bases). The length of the CDR3 is 12 residues. Per germline, CDR1 SNHLY and CDR2 FYNNEI. V gave up 5 bases and J gave up 7 bases, with 9 bases separating them. CDR3 protein: CASSYQGQPQHF. In DNA form, the CDR3 reads TGTGCCAGCAGTTACCAGGGACAGCCCCAGCATTTT.

CDR3 amino acids: CASSLTGTGVGNTIYF. The DNA of the CDR3 is TGTGCCAGTAGTCTCACCGGGACAGGGGTCGGAAACACCATATATTTT. V and J are TRBV19 and TRBJ1-3; 10 nucleotides match TRBD1. The CDR3 sequence is 16 residues long. CDR1 is LNHDA and CDR2 is SQIVND in the germline V gene (reference sequence). Germline trimming cut 5 bases from V and 4 bases from J; bases unmatched to any gene: 8.